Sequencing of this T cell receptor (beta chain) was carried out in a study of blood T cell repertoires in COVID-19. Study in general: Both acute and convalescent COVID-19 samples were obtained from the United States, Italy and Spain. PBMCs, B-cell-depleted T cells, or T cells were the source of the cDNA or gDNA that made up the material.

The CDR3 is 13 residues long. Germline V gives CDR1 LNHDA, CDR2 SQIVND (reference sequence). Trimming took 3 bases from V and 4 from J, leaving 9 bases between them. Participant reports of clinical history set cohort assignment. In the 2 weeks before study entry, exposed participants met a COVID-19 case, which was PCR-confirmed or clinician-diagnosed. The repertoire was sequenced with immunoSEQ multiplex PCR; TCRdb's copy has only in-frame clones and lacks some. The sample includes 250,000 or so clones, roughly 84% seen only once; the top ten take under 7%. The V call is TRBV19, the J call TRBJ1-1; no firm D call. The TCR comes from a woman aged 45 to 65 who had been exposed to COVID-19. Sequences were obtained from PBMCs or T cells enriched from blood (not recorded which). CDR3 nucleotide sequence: TGTGCCAGTAGTATCAGACTGAGCACTGAAGCTTTCTTT. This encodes CASSIRLSTEAFF.